These 32 T cell receptor beta chains came from one sample sequenced in a study of T cells in localized non-small cell lung cancer. Clones were read by immunoSEQ multiplex PCR, and TCRdb kept only the in-frame ones, dropping some. The table lists roughly 24,000 clones, 81% of them singletons. The starting material was peripheral blood, obtained before any cancer treatment. These TCRs come from a man aged 40-75 years with stage III squamous cell lung carcinoma.

The J gene is TRBJ2-3, the V gene TRBV28, with D perhaps TRBD1 (7 bases). CDR1 is MDHEN, CDR2 SYDVKM, per germline. V was trimmed by 6 bases and J by 3 bases, leaving 16 bases between them. CDR3 length: 15 residues. This CDR3 reads CASRIRQGGTDTQYF. The CDR3 DNA follows: TGTGCCAGCAGGATCCGACAGGGAGGTACAGATACGCAGTATTTT.

V is TRBV19 and J is TRBJ1-2; possibly TRBD1 for D (6 bases). The CDR3 extends over 16 amino acids. Germline V CDR1 and CDR2: LNHDA, SQIVND (reference sequence). V lost 4 bases to trimming and J lost 4 bases, with 19 bases between them. For the CDR3, the DNA is TGTGCCAGTAGTAAGGAGACGGGGGCCGGGGTCTATGGCTACACCTTC. Translated: CASSKETGAGVYGYTF.

This clone was detected only once. The chain has TRBV4-1 and TRBJ2-7, with D perhaps matching TRBD1 (6 bases). Trimming left V 2 bases short and J 3 bases short, with 11 bases between. From germline, CDR1 is MGHRA and CDR2 YSYEKL. The CDR3 contains 14 residues. The CDR3 region has the DNA TGCGCCAGCAGCCAACTACAGGGCGACTACGAGCAGTACGTC. Translating it yields CASSQLQGDYEQYV.

CDR3 in amino acids: CASSLDSLATNEKLFF. CDR3 nucleotide sequence: TGTGCCAGCAGTCTAGACAGTCTTGCAACTAATGAAAAACTGTTTTTT. V usage is TRBV2 and J usage is TRBJ1-4; D perhaps matches TRBD1 (5 bases). The CDR3 loop spans 16 amino acids. Germline CDR1 and CDR2: SNHLY and FYNNEI. Between the trimmed V and J ends, which lost 5 bases and 0 bases, there was a span of 13 bases.

This clone was detected only once. The V and J genes are TRBV19 and TRBJ1-5; D is uncertain. Germline CDR1 is LNHDA and CDR2 is SQIVND (reference sequence). The CDR3 runs to 12 residues. With 6 bases removed from V and 4 bases from J, the gap between germline ends came to 7 bases. The CDR3 DNA follows: TGTGCCAGTAGGTTTTCTAATCAGCCCCAGCATTTT. It encodes CASRFSNQPQHF.

In this sample, this clone turned up once. The CDR3 DNA reads as TGTGCCTGGAGAAGGAAGGAGAGCTCCCGCCGGGGGCTATCCTACGAGCAGTACTTC. Translating it yields CAWRRKESSRRGLSYEQYF. This chain uses TRBV30 with TRBJ2-7; either TRBD1 or TRBD2 may supply D (6 bases each). The V end lost 3 bases, the J end lost 1 base, and 28 bases lay between the germline ends. The CDR3 has 19 residues. Germline CDR1 is GTSNPN and CDR2 is SVGIG (reference sequence).

CDR3 bases: TGTGCCAGCAGCTCAGCAACAGGGATCAATGAGCAGTTCTTC. Protein: CASSSATGINEQFF. This chain uses TRBV7-9 with TRBJ2-1, with a weak D call TRBD1 (6 bases). The CDR3 extends over 14 amino acids. Germline V gene lookup returns CDR1 SEHNR and CDR2 FQNEAQ (reference sequence). V lost 4 bases and J lost 6, with 13 bases in between.

The V call is TRBV2, the J call TRBJ2-5; D gene unclear. V lost 5 bases to trimming and J lost 1 base, with 14 bases between them. Germline V gene sequence: CDR1 SNHLY, CDR2 FYNNEI. The CDR3 contains 15 residues. CDR3 nucleotide sequence: TGTGCCAGCAGTATAGGCCGACAAGGCCAAGAGACCCAGTACTTC. This sequence encodes CASSIGRQGQETQYF.

The chain is built from TRBV6-1 and TRBJ2-3, with D unresolved. Trimming took off 4 bases at V and 5 bases at J, with 19 bases between the two ends. Germline V gene lookup returns CDR1 MNHNS and CDR2 SASEGT. The CDR3 length is 16 residues. CDR3 coding DNA: TGTGCCAGCAGTGCGCGATTTCCCCTAAACCAAGATACGCAGTATTTT. Its translation: CASSARFPLNQDTQYF.

The chain has TRBV7-3 and TRBJ2-1; TRBD2 aligns across 12 bases. Per the germline V gene, CDR1 is SGHTA and CDR2 is FQGTGA. CDR3 size: 14 residues. V shed 5 bases and J 7 bases; nucleotides not matched to a gene: 3. The CDR3 DNA follows: TGTGCCAGCAGCCTCACTAGCGGGGGGAATGAGCAGTTCTTC. This sequence encodes CASSLTSGGNEQFF.

This clone was recorded once. The genes are TRBV21-1 and TRBJ2-1; TRBD1 was called by the table and not checked on the DNA. TRBV21-1 is reported as a pseudogene. The CDR3 length is 15 residues. In DNA, the CDR3 is TGTGCCAGCAGCAAATCTGAGGGGACAGCGAATGAGCAGTTCTTC. It specifies CASSKSEGTANEQFF.

The chain uses TRBV7-9 and TRBJ1-5; tentatively, D is TRBD1 (5 bases). V lost 5 bases, J lost 6 bases, and 17 bases lay in between. The germline V gene has CDR1 SEHNR and CDR2 FQNEAQ (reference sequence). There are 15 residues in the CDR3. In nucleotides, the CDR3 is TGTGCCAGCAGCCCAGGACCCACCCAGGGTCAGCCCCAGCATTTT. As protein: CASSPGPTQGQPQHF. Drawing the rest from reference TRBV7-9 and TRBJ1-5, the complete variable domain is DTGVSQNPRHKITKRGQNVTFRCDPISEHNRLYWYRQTLGQGPEFLTYFQNEAQLEKSRLLSDRFSAERPKGSFSTLEIQRTEQGDSAMYLCASSPGPTQGQPQHFGDGTRLSIL.

The rearrangement joins TRBV28 to TRBJ2-7; a possible D gene is TRBD1 (6 bases). The V gene lost 5 bases and the J gene lost 9 bases, with 11 bases spanning the gap. CDR1 MDHEN and CDR2 SYDVKM come from the germline V gene. The CDR3 is 11 residues long. The CDR3 DNA follows: TGTGCCAGCAGTCTTCGGACAGTGCAGTACTTC. Translating it yields CASSLRTVQYF. Combining the CDR3 with reference TRBV28 and TRBJ2-7 gives the whole variable domain DVKVTQSSRYLVKRTGEKVFLECVQDMDHENMFWYRQDPGLGLRLIYFSYDVKMKEKGDIPEGYSVSREKKERFSLILESASTNQTSMYLCASSLRTVQYFGPGTRLTVT.

V gene TRBV28 combines with J gene TRBJ2-1; possibly TRBD1 for D (6 bases). The CDR3 spans 13 residues. The germline CDR1 and CDR2 sequences are MDHEN and SYDVKM. V lost 6 bases and J 3 bases, leaving 9 bases between the germline ends. CDR3 protein: CASRGQNYNEQFF. CDR3 nucleotides: TGTGCCAGCAGGGGACAAAACTACAATGAGCAGTTCTTC.

The chain joins TRBV9 to TRBJ1-2; D is unclear. V dropped 0 bases and J dropped 1 base, with 1 base sitting between them. Germline V CDR1 and CDR2: SGDLS, YYNGEE. The CDR3 runs 12 residues. DNA of the CDR3: TGTGCCAGCAGCGTAGATAACTATGGCTACACCTTC. Protein: CASSVDNYGYTF.

V and J are TRBV18 and TRBJ2-7; D remains unclear. Trimming took off 1 base at V and 0 bases at J, with 4 bases between the two ends. The CDR3 is 13 residues long. CDR1 and CDR2 (germline): KGHSH, LQKENI. The CDR3 region has the DNA TGTGCCAGCTCACCACAGGACTCCTACGAGCAGTACTTC. Translation gives CASSPQDSYEQYF. The full variable domain, its missing parts supplied by reference TRBV18 and TRBJ2-7, is NAGVMQNPRHLVRRRGQEARLRCSPMKGHSHVYWYRQLPEEGLKFMVYLQKENIIDESGMPKERFSAEFPKEGPSILRIQQVVRGDSAAYFCASSPQDSYEQYFGPGTRLTVT.

V is TRBV2 and J is TRBJ1-5, with D maybe TRBD1 (6 bases). V was pared by 3 bases and J by 11 bases, with 11 bases between. CDR3 length: 12 amino acids. Germline CDR1 reads SNHLY; CDR2 reads FYNNEI. CDR3 bases: TGTGCCAGCAGTGACAGGGGAAGGACCCAGCATTTT. Protein: CASSDRGRTQHF.

The rearrangement links TRBV2 to TRBJ1-1, with TRBD1 matching over 10 bases. The CDR3 is made up of 13 amino acids. CDR1 and CDR2 from the germline V gene are SNHLY and FYNNEI. V was pared by 5 bases and J by 11 bases, with 8 bases of the junction left unmatched. This chain's CDR3 is CASSRGQGSYAFF. DNA for the CDR3: TGTGCCAGCAGTCGGGGACAGGGGTCCTACGCTTTCTTT.

V gene TRBV19 combines with J gene TRBJ2-5; 7 bases match TRBD1. CDR3 length: 13 residues. The ends lost 3 bases at V and 4 bases at J; junction bases unmatched: 2. The germline CDR1 and CDR2 sequences are LNHDA and SQIVND (reference sequence). The CDR3 reads CASSIRTGETQYF. Here the CDR3 DNA reads TGTGCCAGTAGTATCAGGACAGGAGAGACCCAGTACTTC.

In its sample, this clone was seen a few times. The chain has TRBV27 and TRBJ1-2; possible D gene TRBD1, 5 bases. Germline loops: CDR1 MNHEY, CDR2 SMNVEV (reference sequence). This CDR3 spans 15 amino acids. With 5 bases removed from V and 3 bases from J, the gap between germline ends came to 16 bases. In DNA form, the CDR3 reads TGTGCCAGCAGTAGAGAGGGACGTTCAGACTATGGCTACACCTTC. Protein sequence: CASSREGRSDYGYTF.

V and J are TRBV4-2 and TRBJ2-3; the D gene is possibly TRBD2 (7 bases). The germline V gene has CDR1 LGHNA and CDR2 YNFKEQ. The V and J ends lost 6 bases and 5 bases respectively, with 21 bases between them. CDR3 length: 16 amino acids. In DNA, the CDR3 is TGTGCCAGCAGATTATCCCTAGCGGAAGGGGGAGATACGCAGTATTTT. Its translation: CASRLSLAEGGDTQYF.

The V call is TRBV10-2, the J call TRBJ2-7; D unresolved. With 2 bases removed from V and 3 bases from J, the gap between germline ends came to 2 bases. The germline CDR1 and CDR2 sequences are WSHSY and SAAADI. The CDR3 length is 11 residues. CDR3 nucleotide sequence: TGCGCCAGCAGTGAGGGCTACGAGCAGTACTTC. It translates to CASSEGYEQYF.

This chain links TRBV5-1 with TRBJ1-2; no reliable D call. The V gene lost 0 bases and the J gene lost 5 bases, with 11 bases spanning the gap. The CDR3 is 14 amino acids. Germline CDR1 SGHRS, CDR2 YFSETQ. The CDR3 loop is CASSLGTADYGYTF. Written as DNA, the CDR3 is TGCGCCAGCAGCTTGGGTACAGCGGATTATGGCTACACCTTC.

The chain uses TRBV5-1 and TRBJ2-7; TRBD1 aligns across 7 bases. V was pared by 3 bases and J by 4 bases, with 4 bases of the junction left unmatched. Germline V gives CDR1 SGHRS, CDR2 YFSETQ. This CDR3 spans 13 amino acids. This CDR3 is CASSWGQLYEQYF. Here the CDR3 DNA reads TGCGCCAGCAGCTGGGGACAGCTTTACGAGCAGTACTTC.

The rearrangement uses TRBV18 and TRBJ2-3; D possibly corresponds to TRBD2 (6 bases). Deletions cut 1 base from V and 2 bases from J, with 10 bases between. The germline V gene has CDR1 KGHSH and CDR2 LQKENI. The length of the CDR3 is 15 residues. CDR3 sequence: CASSPRERVTDTQYF. The CDR3 bases are TGTGCCAGCTCACCACGGGAGCGGGTCACAGATACGCAGTATTTT. The whole variable domain, remainder taken from reference TRBV18 and TRBJ2-3, is NAGVMQNPRHLVRRRGQEARLRCSPMKGHSHVYWYRQLPEEGLKFMVYLQKENIIDESGMPKERFSAEFPKEGPSILRIQQVVRGDSAAYFCASSPRERVTDTQYFGPGTRLTVL.

A few counts support this clone. CDR3 protein: CASSIGDRSTDTQYF. The CDR3 DNA reads TGTGCCAGTAGTATAGGAGATAGAAGCACAGATACGCAGTATTTT. The gene calls are TRBV19 and TRBJ2-3; no reliable D call. Germline V gene data show CDR1 as LNHDA and CDR2 as SQIVND (reference sequence). This CDR3 comprises 15 residues. Trimming took 1 base from V and 0 from J, leaving 8 bases between them.

The chain has TRBV7-8 and TRBJ1-1; 7 positions agree with TRBD1. After removal of 5 bases from V and 9 bases from J, the junction contained 6 bases not matched to a gene. Looked up from germline, CDR1 is SGHVS and CDR2 is FQNEAQ. The CDR3 runs to 12 residues. Here the CDR3 reads CASSLDRMKAFF. The CDR3 region has the DNA TGTGCCAGCAGCCTGGACAGGATGAAAGCTTTCTTT. Supplemented by reference TRBV7-8 and TRBJ1-1, the full variable domain reads GAGVSQSPRYKVAKRGQDVALRCDPISGHVSLFWYQQALGQGPEFLTYFQNEAQLDKSGLPSDRFFAERPEGSVSTLKIQRTQQEDSAVYLCASSLDRMKAFFGQGTRLTVV.

The rearrangement joins TRBV5-5 to TRBJ2-3; TRBD2 agrees at 8 bases. This CDR3 is built from 14 residues. Germline V gene lookup returns CDR1 SGHKS and CDR2 YYEKEE (reference sequence). With 3 bases clipped from V and 1 base from J, the junction kept 1 base outside the gene matches. CDR3 coding DNA: TGTGCCAGCAGCTATAGCGGGGGCACAGATACGCAGTATTTT. Translation: CASSYSGGTDTQYF.

The chain is built from TRBV7-2 and TRBJ2-4, with D hard to call. This CDR3 has 15 amino acids. Per germline, CDR1 SGHTA and CDR2 FQGNSA. V was shortened by 3 bases and J by 3 bases, with 12 bases between the two germline ends. The CDR3 DNA is TGTGCCAGCAGCTTGGAAGGGTGGGGCAAAAACATTCAGTACTTC. Translating gives CASSLEGWGKNIQYF.

V and J are TRBV7-3 and TRBJ2-1; 12 bases agree with TRBD1. Losses at the gene ends were 2 bases for V and 9 bases for J; bases not matched to a gene: 5. This CDR3 has 15 amino acids. The germline V gene has CDR1 SGHTA and CDR2 FQGTGA. CDR3 DNA: TGTGCCAGCAGCTTACAGGGACAGGGGGCGTCTGAGCAGTTCTTC. Protein product: CASSLQGQGASEQFF.

The rearrangement uses TRBV7-2 and TRBJ1-5; the match to TRBD1 covers 8 bases. Germline trimming cut 8 bases from V and 6 bases from J; bases unmatched to any gene: 12. The V gene's germline CDR1 is SGHTA and CDR2 FQGNSA. The CDR3 consists of 15 residues. CDR3 region: CASLVAAGGRQPQHF. CDR3 nucleotide sequence: TGTGCCAGCCTTGTCGCGGCAGGGGGCCGTCAGCCCCAGCATTTT.

This clone turned up a few times. The chain links TRBV13 to TRBJ1-1; a weak D match, TRBD1 (6 bases). From germline, CDR1 is PRHDT and CDR2 FYEKMQ (reference sequence). V lost 5 bases, J lost 4 bases, and 14 bases lay in between. The CDR3 contains 14 residues. CDR3 protein: CASSPGAGGTEAFF. CDR3 DNA sequence: TGTGCCAGCAGCCCGGGGGCGGGGGGCACTGAAGCTTTCTTT.